These 9 T cell receptor beta chains originate from one sample sequenced in a study of metastatic and nonmetastatic thyroid tumors. The entire patient cohort was treatment-naive prior to thyroid surgery. TCRdb re-processed the PCR reads through MiXCR. The repertoire holds about 16,000 clones, with approximately 13% as singletons. The sample comprised tumor tissue. These receptor sequences come from a female donor with papillary thyroid cancer or a benign thyroid nodule (not recorded which). Some clones in this sample may be carry-over from other donors' samples.

This chain links TRBV6-1 with TRBJ2-1; perhaps TRBD2 as D (6 bases). Germline CDR1 MNHNS, CDR2 SASEGT. The germline V and J ends were trimmed by 5 bases and 14 bases, with 22 bases remaining between them. This CDR3 region has 14 residues. CDR3 region: CASSSGTSKGVEFF. The CDR3 DNA follows: TGTGCCAGCAGTTCCGGGACTTCCAAGGGCGTGGAGTTCTTC.

This clone was counted between two and nine times. The rearrangement uses TRBV6-2 or TRBV6-3 and TRBJ1-5; TRBD1 is a possible D gene (6 bases). The CDR3 contains 15 residues. Germline V CDR1 and CDR2: MNHEY, SVGEGT. V was clipped by 8 bases and J by 3 bases, with 17 bases between them. This CDR3 is CASRQTGSYNQPQHF. The CDR3 nucleotides read TGTGCCAGCCGCCAGACAGGTAGCTACAATCAGCCCCAGCATTTT.

The chain uses TRBV5-1 and TRBJ2-7, with 11 bases matching TRBD2. The CDR3 consists of 18 residues. Per germline, CDR1 SGHRS and CDR2 YFSETQ. Trimming at V came to 6 bases and at J to 2 bases, leaving 16 bases not matched to a gene. CDR3 nucleotide sequence: TGCGCCAGCATCAGAGAGCCGGTACTAGCGGGGGCTACCTACGAGCAGTACTTC. Protein: CASIREPVLAGATYEQYF. The whole variable domain, filled in from reference TRBV5-1 and TRBJ2-7, reads KAGVTQTPRYLIKTRGQQVTLSCSPISGHRSVSWYQQTPGQGLQFLFEYFSETQRNKGNFPGRFSGRQFSNSRSEMNVSTLELGDSALYLCASIREPVLAGATYEQYFGPGTRLTVT.

This clone was observed at least ten times. The chain combines TRBV19 with TRBJ2-7; D assignment may be TRBD1 or TRBD2 (6 bases each). There are 14 residues in the CDR3. V was pared by 7 bases and J by 0 bases, with 13 bases between. Per the germline V gene, CDR1 is LNHDA and CDR2 is SQIVND (reference sequence). The CDR3 DNA reads as TGTGCCAGTAATCAGGGGCGGGGCTCCTACGAGCAGTACTTC. Amino acids: CASNQGRGSYEQYF. The variable domain in full, completed from reference TRBV19 and TRBJ2-7, reads DGGITQSPKYLFRKEGQNVTLSCEQNLNHDAMYWYRQDPGQGLRLIYYSQIVNDFQKGDIAEGYSVSREKKESFPLTVTSAQKNPTAFYLCASNQGRGSYEQYFGPGTRLTVT.

V usage is TRBV5-4 and J usage is TRBJ2-1; D may be TRBD2 (5 bases). This CDR3 contains 17 residues. Germline V CDR1 and CDR2: SGHNT, YYREEE (reference sequence). V was trimmed by 3 bases and J by 3 bases, leaving 19 bases between them. The CDR3 here is CASSSSGLAEIYNEQFF. The DNA of the CDR3 is TGTGCCAGCAGCTCCTCCGGACTTGCGGAGATCTACAATGAGCAGTTCTTC.

The table lists this clone with many counts. The chain has TRBV20-1 and TRBJ2-1; D gene uncertain. CDR3 size: 14 residues. From germline, CDR1 is DFQATT and CDR2 SNEGSKA (reference sequence). CDR3 region: CRAMSWAAYNEQFF. The DNA of the CDR3 is TGCAGGGCCATGTCGTGGGCGGCGTACAATGAGCAGTTCTTC.

This clone showed up many times. The genes are TRBV6-1 and TRBJ1-4, with D perhaps matching TRBD1 (5 bases). The germline V gene encodes CDR1 MNHNS and CDR2 SASEGT. This CDR3 has 13 amino acids. V lost 4 bases to trimming and J lost 7 bases, with 10 bases between them. The CDR3 spells CASSGQGSEKLFF. In DNA, the CDR3 is TGTGCCAGCAGTGGTCAGGGTTCTGAAAAACTGTTTTTT.

This clone was observed many times. The sample holds other DNA sequences that translate to the same CDR3. The chain combines TRBV5-6 with TRBJ2-4; TRBD2 is a possible D gene (6 bases). The germline gives CDR1 SGHDT, CDR2 YYEEEE. This CDR3 is built from 13 residues. V lost 7 bases to trimming and J lost 7 bases, with 15 bases between them. The chain's CDR3 is CASGGAGSNIQYF. CDR3 DNA sequence: TGTGCCAGCGGCGGGGCAGGATCGAACATTCAGTACTTC.

This clone was seen at least ten times. V and J are TRBV7-6 and TRBJ1-5, with TRBD1 as a possible D gene (5 bases). The ends were cut back, 3 bases at V and 6 bases at J, with 15 bases in the middle. Germline values: CDR1 SGHVS, CDR2 FNYEAQ. CDR3 length: 15 residues. CDR3 coding DNA: TGTGCCAGCAGCTTGGACGCAGGGTTCGGTCAGCCCCAGCATTTT. It encodes CASSLDAGFGQPQHF.